These 20 T cell receptor beta chains were sequenced from one sample in a study of regulatory T cells in long-lasting Graves disease. Researchers made TCR beta libraries by using iRepertoire HTBI primers and running Arm-PCR on CDR3 regions. TCRdb reprocessed the multiplex PCR reads via MiXCR and lists one record per CDR3 protein. The table shows hundreds of thousands of distinct CDR3 sequences, with under 25% occurring only once. The time point: persistent/refractory GD, antithyroid drugs over 5 years with positive TRAb. PBMCs were the source of the RNA used for TCR sequencing. The sample was peripheral blood mononuclear cells (PBMCs), taken when the disease was refractory, from a patient treated with antithyroid drugs. Receptors originate from a female donor with Graves disease.

This clonotype was detected a few times. CDR3 coding DNA: TGCAGCTTCCGGACAGGCCTAGACTACGAGCAGTACTTC. Its protein is CSFRTGLDYEQYF. The rearrangement uses TRBV29-1 and TRBJ2-7; 7 nucleotides align to TRBD1. Germline CDR1 and CDR2: SQVTM and ANQGSEA. The V segment lost 8 bases and the J segment 3 bases; nucleotides outside the gene matches: 10. There are 13 residues in the CDR3.

This clonotype was observed at least ten times. The CDR3 loop reads CASSLHGTGVSSYNSPLHF. In DNA, the CDR3 is TGTGCCAGCAGTTTACACGGGACAGGGGTTAGCTCCTATAATTCACCCCTCCACTTT. This rearrangement joins TRBV28 to TRBJ1-6, with TRBD1 identical over 10 bases. The CDR3 runs to 19 residues. Germline CDR1 reads MDHEN; CDR2 reads SYDVKM. The V and J ends lost 2 bases and 0 bases, in that order; junction bases with no gene match: 7.

Many counts were recorded for this clonotype. This chain connects TRBV6-5 to TRBJ2-7, with D tentatively TRBD1 (6 bases). The CDR3 totals 15 residues. Germline V gives CDR1 MNHEY, CDR2 SVGAGI. V lost 2 bases and J 4 bases, leaving 15 bases between the germline ends. CDR3 amino acids: CASSYVGQTAYEQYF. The CDR3, as DNA: TGTGCCAGCAGTTACGTCGGACAGACCGCTTACGAGCAGTACTTC.

This clonotype has at least ten counts. The chain links TRBV28 to TRBJ1-1; TRBD1 matches 8 bases. V shed 3 bases, J shed 6 bases, and the junction held 9 bases outside the gene matches. CDR1 and CDR2 (germline): MDHEN, SYDVKM. The CDR3 length is 15 residues. As DNA, the CDR3 is TGTGCCAGCAGTTTGCCGACAGGGGATGGGGCTGAAGCTTTCTTT. Its protein is CASSLPTGDGAEAFF.

In this sample, this clonotype turned up many times. The V call is TRBV12-3 or TRBV12-4, the J call TRBJ1-2, with D unclear. The CDR3 runs to 12 residues. The V end was cut by 6 bases, the J end by 2 bases, with 7 bases between. The CDR3 region is CASRGGNYGYTF. The CDR3 nucleotides are TGTGCCAGCAGGGGAGGGAACTATGGCTACACCTTC.

CDR3 loop: CASSFKGPNTGELFF. CDR3 nucleotide sequence: TGCGCCAGCAGCTTTAAGGGGCCCAACACCGGGGAGCTGTTTTTT. V usage is TRBV5-1 and J usage is TRBJ2-2, with a weak D call TRBD1 (5 bases). The ends were cut back, 2 bases at V and 2 bases at J, with 10 bases in the middle. CDR3 length: 15 amino acids. Germline V CDR1 and CDR2: SGHRS, YFSETQ.

The V call is TRBV19, the J call TRBJ1-5, with D unclear. Germline CDR1 LNHDA, CDR2 SQIVND (reference sequence). V was pared by 5 bases and J by 5 bases, with 16 bases between. CDR3 length: 15 amino acids. The CDR3 spells CASSPSGDAYQPQHF. The CDR3 DNA follows: TGTGCCAGTAGTCCCAGTGGGGATGCCTATCAGCCCCAGCATTTT.

The CDR3 bases are TGCGCCAGCAGCTTGGACAGGGGGCCTGGGGGCTACACCTTC. As protein: CASSLDRGPGGYTF. V usage is TRBV5-1 and J usage is TRBJ1-2; 9 bases map to TRBD1. The V segment lost 0 bases and the J segment 8 bases; nucleotides outside the gene matches: 5. The CDR3 has 14 residues. CDR1 and CDR2 from the germline V gene are SGHRS and YFSETQ.

This chain connects TRBV5-1 to TRBJ1-4; the match to TRBD1 covers 7 bases. V shed 5 bases and J 8 bases; nucleotides not matched to a gene: 12. Germline V gene lookup returns CDR1 SGHRS and CDR2 YFSETQ. The CDR3 loop spans 15 amino acids. The CDR3 loop is CASSLTQGLDEKLFF. The CDR3 DNA sequence: TGCGCCAGCAGTCTGACACAGGGGCTTGACGAAAAACTGTTTTTT.

The chain combines TRBV12-3 or TRBV12-4 with TRBJ1-2, with D uncertain. V lost 4 bases to trimming and J lost 10 bases, with 4 bases between them. The CDR3 runs 9 residues. CDR3 DNA sequence: TGTGCCAGCAGTTCTCCCTACACCTTC. Encoded protein: CASSSPYTF.

The gene calls are TRBV2 and TRBJ1-6; 9 bases align to TRBD1. V dropped 1 base and J dropped 9; count of bases not matched to a gene: 1. CDR1 is SNHLY, CDR2 FYNNEI, per germline. This CDR3 has 14 residues. The CDR3 sequence: CASSEGTGVSPLHF. DNA for the CDR3: TGTGCCAGCAGTGAAGGGACAGGGGTTTCACCCCTCCACTTT.

This clonotype was detected many times. The chain combines TRBV6-1 with TRBJ1-1, with a possible D match to TRBD1 (6 bases). The CDR3 consists of 18 residues. V lost 6 bases, J lost 2 bases, and 25 bases lay in between. Per the germline V gene, CDR1 is MNHNS and CDR2 is SASEGT. CDR3 protein: CASSPQLTGWGSNTEAFF. The CDR3 region has the DNA TGTGCCAGCAGCCCCCAGCTCACAGGGTGGGGGTCCAACACTGAAGCTTTCTTT.

Many counts were recorded for this clonotype. The chain joins TRBV28 to TRBJ1-5, with D tentatively TRBD1 (6 bases). V lost 10 bases and J 7 bases, leaving 14 bases between the germline ends. Germline CDR1 MDHEN, CDR2 SYDVKM. The CDR3 contains 12 residues. The CDR3 protein is CANAGAGQPQHF. CDR3 coding DNA: TGTGCCAACGCAGGGGCGGGACAGCCCCAGCATTTT.

This clonotype was found a few times. This sequence joins TRBV20-1 and TRBJ1-1; D remains unclear. V was trimmed by 5 bases and J by 0 bases, leaving 13 bases between them. The CDR3 has 14 amino acids. Germline CDR1 reads DFQATT; CDR2 reads SNEGSKA (reference sequence). The CDR3: CSAPTGGMNTEAFF. CDR3 DNA sequence: TGCAGTGCTCCGACGGGCGGGATGAACACTGAAGCTTTCTTT.

This clonotype has a handful of counts. V usage is TRBV19 and J usage is TRBJ2-1; TRBD2 matches 7 bases. CDR3 length equals 17 residues. V was clipped by 7 bases and J by 0 bases; unmatched bases: 12. CDR1 LNHDA and CDR2 SQIVND come from the germline V gene (reference sequence). The CDR3, as DNA: TGTGCCAGTACCCCTGTGACTAGCTGGACCTCCTACAATGAGCAGTTCTTC. It codes for CASTPVTSWTSYNEQFF.

About this clonotype itself: Given a much more abundant clone one base away, this may be a read error. The J gene is TRBJ1-2, the V gene TRBV28; D uncertain. The V gene's germline CDR1 is MDHEN and CDR2 SYDVKM. The CDR3 is 16 residues long. The CDR3 region is CVSSFSITQARYGYTF. The CDR3 DNA follows: TGTGTCAGCAGTTTCTCTATAACCCAGGCTCGGTATGGCTACACCTTC.

In this sample, this clonotype turned up many times. V usage is TRBV4-1 and J usage is TRBJ2-7, with D perhaps matching TRBD1 or TRBD2 (5 bases each). Deletions cut 3 bases from V and 3 bases from J, with 15 bases between. This CDR3 has 15 residues. Germline-derived CDR1 and CDR2 are MGHRA and YSYEKL. In DNA, the CDR3 is TGCGCCAGCAGCCACGTAGGGGACGCAGGCTACGAGCAGTACTTC. It translates to CASSHVGDAGYEQYF.

The chain employs TRBV15 and TRBJ2-2, with D tentatively TRBD1 (6 bases). Germline V gene sequence: CDR1 LNHNV, CDR2 YYDKDF (reference sequence). Trimming stripped 5 bases from V and 0 bases from J, with 22 bases between. The CDR3 has 19 amino acids. The CDR3 DNA reads as TGTGCCACCAGCCGTAGAAGGACAGATGACATAGCGAACACCGGGGAGCTGTTTTTT. Protein: CATSRRRTDDIANTGELFF.

The chain couples TRBV27 to TRBJ1-1; D ambiguous. V was cut by 0 bases and J by 2 bases, with 7 bases left in between. The CDR3 runs to 14 residues. Germline CDR1 reads MNHEY; CDR2 reads SMNVEV (reference sequence). The DNA for the CDR3 is TGTGCCAGCAGTTTATCGACGGGAAACACTGAAGCTTTCTTT. This sequence encodes CASSLSTGNTEAFF.

In its sample, this clonotype was seen many times. The rearrangement uses TRBV30 and TRBJ1-2; unclear D gene. V was clipped by 1 base and J by 8 bases, with 8 bases between them. Germline CDR1 and CDR2: GTSNPN and SVGIG (reference sequence). The CDR3 sequence is 11 residues long. CDR3 protein: CAWSGGLGYTF. The DNA of the CDR3 is TGTGCCTGGAGTGGGGGTTTGGGCTACACCTTC. The whole variable domain, remainder taken from reference TRBV30 and TRBJ1-2, is SQTIHQWPATLVQPVGSPLSLECTVEGTSNPNLYWYRQAAGRGLQLLFYSVGIGQISSEVPQNLSASRPQDRQFILSSKKLLLSDSGFYLCAWSGGLGYTFGSGTRLTVV.